Below, 16 T cell receptor beta chains from the same sample are listed, as sequenced in a study of blood T cell repertoires in COVID-19. TCRdb's copy holds only in-frame clones and misses some; the assay was immunoSEQ multiplex PCR. The profile shows about 200,000 clones, approximately 86% of them singletons. Material: peripheral blood. All receptors come from a woman between 45 and 60 years old with COVID-19, enrolled during active disease.

This chain joins TRBV7-8 and TRBJ1-1; D uncertain. The CDR3 is 17 residues long. CDR1 and CDR2 from the germline V gene are SGHVS and FQNEAQ. V was clipped by 2 bases and J by 5 bases, with 21 bases between them. The chain's CDR3 is CASSLKNVGVGGTEAFF. In DNA, the CDR3 is TGTGCCAGCAGCTTAAAGAATGTCGGGGTGGGAGGAACTGAAGCTTTCTTT.

This chain joins TRBV3-1 (or the pseudogene TRBV3-2) and TRBJ2-7; tentative D call: TRBD1 (6 bases). Trimming stripped 3 bases from V and 3 bases from J, with 15 bases between. Germline assignment: CDR1 LGHDT and CDR2 YNNKEL (reference sequence). The CDR3 consists of 15 residues. The CDR3: CASSQFNRVSYEQYF. The CDR3 DNA follows: TGTGCCAGCAGCCAGTTTAACAGGGTAAGCTACGAGCAGTACTTC.

This chain joins TRBV10-2 and TRBJ1-1; the D gene is possibly TRBD1 (6 bases). The CDR3 spans 16 residues. Germline V lookup: CDR1 WSHSY, CDR2 SAAADI. Between the trimmed V and J ends, which lost 2 bases and 0 bases, there was a span of 13 bases. The CDR3 nucleotides read TGCGCCAGCAGTGAGGCGTTACAGGGCGTGAACACTGAAGCTTTCTTT. Encoded protein: CASSEALQGVNTEAFF.

This chain links TRBV13 with TRBJ2-5, with D perhaps matching TRBD1 (6 bases). Trimming stripped 5 bases from V and 2 bases from J, with 9 bases between. The CDR3 loop spans 13 amino acids. Germline CDR1 PRHDT, CDR2 FYEKMQ (reference sequence). The CDR3 spells CASSPTGQETQYF. CDR3 DNA: TGTGCCAGCAGCCCGACAGGACAAGAGACCCAGTACTTC.

The chain couples TRBV10-3 to TRBJ2-3; 13 bases match TRBD2. The CDR3 runs to 17 residues. V lost 11 bases to trimming and J lost 6 bases; unmatched junction nucleotides: 17. Germline V gene sequence: CDR1 ENHRY, CDR2 SYGVKD. The CDR3 DNA reads TGTGCCGCCCGACAAGATCAGGGACTAGCGGGGCAGGATACGCAGTATTTT. Encoded protein: CAARQDQGLAGQDTQYF.

The J gene is TRBJ2-4, the V gene TRBV19, with TRBD2 as a possible D gene (5 bases). CDR1 LNHDA and CDR2 SQIVND come from the germline V gene (reference sequence). Trimming pared 5 bases from V and 2 bases from J, leaving 16 bases between. The CDR3 is 16 residues long. The CDR3 loop is CASSEAPRRSKNIQYF. For the CDR3, the DNA is TGTGCCAGTAGTGAAGCCCCCCGGAGGTCCAAAAACATTCAGTACTTC.

This sequence joins TRBV21-1 and TRBJ2-7; the listed D gene, TRBD2, was not tested against the DNA. TRBV21-1 has pseudogene status. CDR3 length: 15 amino acids. Here the CDR3 reads CASSKARGGSYEQYV. CDR3 coding DNA: TGTGCCAGCAGCAAAGCACGAGGCGGATCCTACGAGCAGTACGTC.

The chain links TRBV24-1 to TRBJ2-1; TRBD1 might be the D (6 bases). CDR1 and CDR2 from the germline V gene are KGHDR and SFDVKD. With 3 bases removed from V and 3 bases from J, the gap between germline ends came to 11 bases. This CDR3 region has 15 residues. CDR3 in DNA: TGTGCCACCAGTGATCCCATGGACAGCTACAATGAGCAGTTCTTC. It translates to CATSDPMDSYNEQFF.

The rearrangement uses TRBV24-1 and TRBJ2-3; TRBD2 matches 11 bases. CDR1 is KGHDR, CDR2 SFDVKD, per germline. This CDR3 has 16 amino acids. With V trimmed by 4 bases and J by 6 bases, 8 bases remained unmatched. The chain's CDR3 is CATSDPGLAAGDTQYF. Written as DNA, the CDR3 is TGTGCCACCAGTGACCCGGGACTAGCGGCGGGGGATACGCAGTATTTT.

The chain carries TRBV24-1 and TRBJ2-3; 7 nucleotides match TRBD1. The CDR3 spans 16 residues. V lost 4 bases, J lost 5 bases, and 11 bases stayed unmatched. Germline CDR1 KGHDR, CDR2 SFDVKD. CDR3 residues: CATSDLRDSRGDTQYF. The DNA for the CDR3 is TGTGCCACCAGTGACCTCCGGGACAGCCGGGGAGATACGCAGTATTTT.

V usage is TRBV7-2 and J usage is TRBJ2-1; 12 bases fit TRBD2. Trimming at V came to 7 bases and at J to 9 bases, leaving 10 bases not matched to a gene. Germline assignment: CDR1 SGHTA and CDR2 FQGNSA. The CDR3 extends over 15 amino acids. Written as DNA, the CDR3 is TGTGCCAGCAACAAACCTAGCGGGGGGGCGGGTGAGCAGTTCTTC. Protein: CASNKPSGGAGEQFF.

The rearrangement joins TRBV4-1 to TRBJ2-3, with 11 bases identical to TRBD2. Germline assignment: CDR1 MGHRA and CDR2 YSYEKL. V dropped 6 bases and J dropped 5; count of bases not matched to a gene: 7. The CDR3 is 15 amino acids. CDR3 loop: CASSLTSGGGDTQYF. In nucleotides, the CDR3 is TGCGCCAGCAGTCTTACTAGCGGGGGCGGAGATACGCAGTATTTT.

This clone was detected only once. The gene calls are TRBV11-2 and TRBJ1-5; a weak D match, TRBD1 (5 bases). Looked up from germline, CDR1 is SGHAT and CDR2 is FQNNGV. Trimming took 1 base from V and 4 from J, leaving 11 bases between them. This CDR3 contains 15 residues. CDR3 coding DNA: TGTGCCAGCAGCTTAGTGGGGGGGTTTAATCAGCCCCAGCATTTT. Translated, it gives CASSLVGGFNQPQHF.

The chain couples TRBV19 to TRBJ2-3; 8 nucleotides line up with TRBD2. This CDR3 is built from 14 residues. V dropped 5 bases and J dropped 5; count of bases not matched to a gene: 6. Germline-derived CDR1 and CDR2 are LNHDA and SQIVND (reference sequence). The CDR3 reads CASSSSGGRDTQYF. In DNA, the CDR3 is TGTGCCAGTAGTTCAAGCGGGGGAAGAGATACGCAGTATTTT.

The J gene is TRBJ1-5, the V gene TRBV6-5; 9 nucleotides align to TRBD1. Germline CDR1 MNHEY, CDR2 SVGAGI. This CDR3 has 15 residues. Trimming took 6 bases from V and 6 from J; bases not matched to a gene: 9. This CDR3 is CASSLDRGPPQPQHF. CDR3 sequence (DNA): TGTGCCAGCAGCTTGGACAGGGGACCCCCTCAGCCCCAGCATTTT.

The genes are TRBV4-1 and TRBJ2-6, with D perhaps TRBD2 (6 bases). Trimming cost V 3 bases and J 0 bases, with 12 bases left between them. Germline V lookup: CDR1 MGHRA, CDR2 YSYEKL. This CDR3 spans 17 amino acids. CDR3 protein: CASSQGGAYSGANVLTF. CDR3 sequence (DNA): TGCGCCAGCAGCCAGGGCGGGGCGTACTCTGGGGCCAACGTCCTGACTTTC.